One and the same sample provided the 14 T cell receptor beta chains below, sequenced in a study of cytomegalovirus exposure and HLA in healthy donors. The PCR contained 60 Vbeta and 13 Jbeta primers. Some clones are missing from TCRdb's copy, which holds only in-frame ones; the method was immunoSEQ multiplex PCR. Its table records about 33,000 clones. The sample was PBMCs. These receptors all come from a middle-aged man in good health and CMV-seronegative.

The V call is TRBV5-1, the J call TRBJ2-2; 9 bases are a match to TRBD1. Per germline, CDR1 SGHRS and CDR2 YFSETQ. J lost 7 bases, V lost 0 bases, and 7 bases had no gene match. The CDR3 is 16 amino acids. The CDR3 nucleotides are TGCGCCAGCAGCTTGGGTACAGGGGGCGCGGACGGGGAGCTGTTTTTT. It is translated as CASSLGTGGADGELFF.

On this clone: Germline is not matched at one junction end, which may reflect a read error. This chain links TRBV9 with TRBJ2-7, with D perhaps matching TRBD2 (6 bases). The CDR3 extends over 12 amino acids. CDR1 SGDLS and CDR2 YYNGEE come from the germline V gene. CDR3 protein: CASGVAGSGVYF. The CDR3 DNA reads TGTGCCAGCGGCGTAGCCGGTAGCGGTGTGTACTTC.

This chain joins TRBV6-6 and TRBJ2-1; 7 bases are a match to TRBD1. CDR3 size: 15 residues. Germline V CDR1 and CDR2: MNHNY, SVGAGI (reference sequence). Trimming cost V 7 bases and J 8 bases; bases outside gene matches: 14. DNA of the CDR3: TGTGCCAGCACGAACCGACAGGGCCCTTTAGATGAGCAGTTCTTC. Translation: CASTNRQGPLDEQFF.

The genes are TRBV6-5 and TRBJ2-7, with 10 positions matching TRBD1. CDR3 length: 15 residues. Looked up from germline, CDR1 is MNHEY and CDR2 is SVGAGI. Trimming cost V 5 bases and J 8 bases; bases outside gene matches: 12. The DNA for the CDR3 is TGTGCCAGCAGTCGACGGACAGGGGGGATGCCAAAGCAGTACTTC. Its translation: CASSRRTGGMPKQYF.

The chain is built from TRBV5-4 and TRBJ2-7; TRBD1 agrees at 9 bases. This CDR3 comprises 16 residues. The junction had 6 bases not matched to a gene; V was cut back by 1 base and J by 1 base. From germline, CDR1 is SGHNT and CDR2 YYREEE (reference sequence). The chain's CDR3 is CASSLRGTGNSYEQYF. The CDR3 DNA reads as TGTGCCAGCAGCTTGCGGGGGACAGGGAATTCCTACGAGCAGTACTTC.

The gene calls are TRBV11-2 and TRBJ2-7; 15 bases fit TRBD2. V lost 6 bases and J lost 2; bases outside the gene matches: 11. CDR3 size: 18 residues. Per the germline V gene, CDR1 is SGHAT and CDR2 is FQNNGV. CDR3 bases: TGTGCCAGCAGTACTCGGACTAGCGGGAGGGCCGGCACCTACGAGCAGTACTTC. Its protein product is CASSTRTSGRAGTYEQYF.

This chain uses TRBV30 with TRBJ1-3, with 9 positions matching TRBD1. CDR1 and CDR2 (germline): GTSNPN, SVGIG (reference sequence). Trimming cost V 5 bases and J 2 bases; bases outside gene matches: 4. This CDR3 spans 14 amino acids. The CDR3 protein is CAWLRDRAGNTIYF. The CDR3 DNA reads TGTGCCTGGCTCAGGGACAGGGCTGGAAACACCATATATTTT. Together with reference TRBV30 and TRBJ1-3, the CDR3 gives the full variable domain: SQTIHQWPATLVQPVGSPLSLECTVEGTSNPNLYWYRQAAGRGLQLLFYSVGIGQISSEVPQNLSASRPQDRQFILSSKKLLLSDSGFYLCAWLRDRAGNTIYFGEGSWLTVV.

This chain uses TRBV18 with TRBJ1-3; a weak D match, TRBD1 (6 bases). Germline V gene lookup returns CDR1 KGHSH and CDR2 LQKENI. The CDR3 runs 14 residues. The V and J ends lost 6 bases and 0 bases respectively, with 9 bases between them. The CDR3 loop is CASSGQFSGNTIYF. The DNA of the CDR3 is TGTGCCAGCTCTGGACAGTTCTCTGGAAACACCATATATTTT. Full variable domain (rest looked up from reference TRBV18 and TRBJ1-3): NAGVMQNPRHLVRRRGQEARLRCSPMKGHSHVYWYRQLPEEGLKFMVYLQKENIIDESGMPKERFSAEFPKEGPSILRIQQVVRGDSAAYFCASSGQFSGNTIYFGEGSWLTVV.

This chain joins TRBV7-6 and TRBJ2-7, with TRBD2 identical over 9 bases. In germline, CDR1 is SGHVS, CDR2 FNYEAQ. The CDR3 consists of 15 residues. Germline trimming cut 5 bases from V and 3 bases from J; bases unmatched to any gene: 8. Here the CDR3 reads CASSVSGSNFYEQYF. For the CDR3, the DNA is TGTGCCAGCAGCGTTAGCGGGAGTAACTTCTACGAGCAGTACTTC.

This chain joins TRBV18 and TRBJ2-1, with TRBD1 as a possible D gene (6 bases). CDR1 is KGHSH and CDR2 is LQKENI in the germline V gene. With 5 bases removed from V and 0 bases from J, the gap between germline ends came to 17 bases. The CDR3 totals 17 residues. CDR3 amino acids: CASSETTGQSSYNEQFF. The CDR3 DNA follows: TGTGCCAGCTCAGAAACGACAGGTCAGAGCTCCTACAATGAGCAGTTCTTC.

The chain carries TRBV2 and TRBJ1-2; D call uncertain. Trimming pared 1 base from V and 4 bases from J, leaving 4 bases between. This CDR3 has 12 residues. Germline values: CDR1 SNHLY, CDR2 FYNNEI. The CDR3 here is CASSEGGYGYTF. Written as DNA, the CDR3 is TGTGCCAGCAGTGAAGGCGGCTATGGCTACACCTTC.

The chain has TRBV27 and TRBJ2-7; TRBD1 matches 9 bases. Trimming took 6 bases from V and 4 from J; bases not matched to a gene: 13. This CDR3 region has 16 residues. Germline loops: CDR1 MNHEY, CDR2 SMNVEV (reference sequence). CDR3 protein: CASRIRAETGGYEQYF. Here the CDR3 DNA reads TGTGCCAGCAGAATACGAGCGGAGACAGGGGGATACGAGCAGTACTTC.

The genes are TRBV11-2 and TRBJ2-2; 9 bases are shared with TRBD2. V gave up 5 bases and J gave up 0 bases; unmatched junction bases: 4. Per the germline V gene, CDR1 is SGHAT and CDR2 is FQNNGV. The CDR3 sequence is 16 residues long. This CDR3 reads CASSPIAGANTGELFF. In DNA, the CDR3 is TGTGCCAGCAGCCCCATAGCGGGGGCGAACACCGGGGAGCTGTTTTTT. Based on the CDR3 plus reference TRBV11-2 and TRBJ2-2, the full variable domain is EAGVAQSPRYKIIEKRQSVAFWCNPISGHATLYWYQQILGQGPKLLIQFQNNGVVDDSQLPKDRFSAERLKGVDSTLKIQPAKLEDSAVYLCASSPIAGANTGELFFGEGSRLTVL.

V usage is TRBV30 and J usage is TRBJ2-5; 10 bases agree with TRBD2. CDR1 GTSNPN and CDR2 SVGIG come from the germline V gene (reference sequence). The V and J ends lost 2 bases and 5 bases, in that order; junction bases with no gene match: 5. This CDR3 spans 14 amino acids. CDR3 bases: TGTGCCTGGAGTACTAGCGGGATATTCGAGACCCAGTACTTC. This gives the protein CAWSTSGIFETQYF.